What follows is one T cell receptor (beta chain) and its context. This receptor's antigen is unknown. No clone much larger than this one lies a single base away; base qualities are absent. Libraries came from PCR. Sequencing used an Illumina HiSeq 4000. Bulk TCR libraries were prepared as previously described, using TCR primers listed in Table S5. Purification of total RNA was performed with the Qiagen AllPrep DNA/RNA kit. Before analysis, reads from multiple sequencing runs of one library were combined. As for the authors' bioinformatics: Reads were retained only if an exact TCR constant sequence was present, and the retained reads were trimmed to 150 nt and grouped according to their 12-nt molecular barcodes. Reads within each barcode group were sub-clustered using a 15% Levenshtein threshold, and quality-weighted consensus sequences were constructed for each RNA molecule. Non-functional sequences were discarded, and so were lower-count sequences lying one edit away from another sequence. On the basis of fitting two negative binomial distributions, barcode sub-clusters with fewer than 20% of the maximum read count were discarded. The public reads were run again by TCRdb, first through fastp at Q25 and then through MiXCR, and only productive beta chains were kept. Merged by CDR3 protein, the rows form single entries marked with the most common genes and DNA. These V and J calls originate from TCRdb's pipeline instead of the authors' own analysis. The sample profile shows 550,000 to 750,000 distinct CDR3 sequences; 15% to 20% of them were found once. The ten top clones hold around 0.86% of the sample.

The data were obtained in a study of molecular identifiers for immune sequencing clone quantification (dated by TCRdb to 2017 to 2018). Notes on the research overall: For a replicate experiment, RNA from around 20,000 or 99,000 naive CD8 T cells was divided into five aliquots, of which four were sequenced. This methods study benchmarked molecular-identifier clustering-based TCR repertoire sequencing (MIDCIRS) and TCR RNA copy counting, using CD8 T cells to do so.

Libraries of naive CD8 T cells were built from anywhere between about 19,000 and 1,100,000 sorted cells, with 10%, 30% or 50% of the purified RNA used. Naive CD8 T cells were FACS-sorted as CD8+CD4-CCR7+CD45RA+ on a BD FACSAria II into RLT Plus buffer. To test detection sensitivity, Jurkat RNA equivalent to more than 8 TCR copies was spiked into samples of about 19,000-1,100,000 naive CD8 T cells. Enrichment of CD8 T cells was done with RosetteSep CD8+ T Cell Enrichment Cocktail plus Ficoll-Paque, and ACK red cell lysis came afterward. Taken from cysteine to phenylalanine, the CDR3 has 17 residues. Just the 51-base CDR3 DNA is kept, in frame starting at base 1. CDR1 and CDR2 were assigned from the germline V gene (reference sequence) as DFQATT and SNEGSKA. Here V drops 6 bases and J drops 2 bases, and the junction holds 18 bases not matched to any gene. Points the paper makes about the study in general: In CMV-specific effector cells, clones with more than 20 RNA copies accounted for over 97% of molecules, whereas in naive cells such clones accounted for under 1%. The naive libraries included spiked-in Jurkat TCR RNA (10 copies' worth), and this Jurkat TCR RNA is not part of the donor repertoire. Modeling estimated about 2.8 recovered TCR RNA copies per cell, compared with about 10 by digital PCR, which implies 30% to 35% capture efficiency. Spiked-in Jurkat TCR RNA equivalent to a single cell was reported to be detectable even among approximately 1 million naive CD8 T cells. When barcode sub-clustering was not used, chimeric consensus sequences inflated TCR diversity, with chimeras reaching as high as 47%. Highly expanded clone sizes could be underestimated if identical TCR molecules share a barcode.

Sequences were obtained from naive CD8+ T cells from blood, with Jurkat cell RNA spiked in. This specimen's cell subset or site label, per the study, means: FACS-sorted CD8+CD4-CCR7+CD45RA+ naive T cells. This clonotype was obtained from a human donor in good health. Some libraries in this study had Jurkat cell RNA spiked in. Recombination linked TRBV20-1 to TRBJ2-7, and TRBD2 aligns with 8 junction nucleotides. The sequenced DNA: TGCAGTGCCCTCCGGGGTGGCGGGGGGTGGGCGGCCTACGAGCAGTACTTC. Its translation reads: CSALRGGGGWAAYEQYF.